The 21 T cell receptor beta chains in this list originate from one sample, sequenced in a study of blood T cell repertoires in COVID-19. This table comes from immunoSEQ multiplex PCR, and its TCRdb copy is limited to in-frame clones, with some not included. The data show under 200,000 clones, more than 65% seen once. Input material: PBMCs or T cells enriched from blood (not recorded which). These receptors were collected from a woman between 40 and 50 years old with acute COVID-19.

The V call is TRBV7-9, the J call TRBJ2-1; 7 nucleotides match TRBD2. The germline CDR1 and CDR2 sequences are SEHNR and FQNEAQ (reference sequence). V gave up 1 base and J gave up 8 bases; unmatched junction bases: 14. The CDR3 sequence is 17 residues long. The CDR3 reads CASSLVGRGLTAHEQFF. The CDR3 DNA reads as TGTGCCAGCAGCTTAGTTGGGCGGGGGTTAACCGCCCATGAGCAGTTCTTC.

The rearrangement joins TRBV5-1 to TRBJ2-5, with D tentatively TRBD2 (6 bases). CDR3 length: 15 residues. Germline CDR1 SGHRS, CDR2 YFSETQ. V lost 3 bases, J lost 4 bases, and 16 bases lay in between. This CDR3 reads CASSSTRRGPETQYF. Here the CDR3 DNA reads TGCGCCAGCAGCTCCACCCGGAGGGGTCCAGAGACCCAGTACTTC.

The chain couples TRBV5-1 to TRBJ1-1, with D hard to call. The CDR3 is 13 amino acids. Germline assignment: CDR1 SGHRS and CDR2 YFSETQ. Trimming shortened V by 7 bases and J by 4 bases, and 14 bases separated the two germline ends. The chain's CDR3 is CASQSPGGTEAFF. The CDR3, as DNA: TGCGCCAGCCAGTCCCCTGGAGGCACTGAAGCTTTCTTT.

J is TRBJ2-1 and V is TRBV10-3; D may be TRBD2 (6 bases). Germline CDR1 and CDR2: ENHRY and SYGVKD. CDR3 length: 12 amino acids. Trimming removed 6 bases from V and 6 bases from J, with 9 bases in between. The DNA for the CDR3 is TGTGCCATCAGGGGGACTGTCAATGAGCAGTTCTTC. Protein sequence: CAIRGTVNEQFF.

The V call is TRBV4-2, the J call TRBJ1-6; tentatively, D is TRBD1 (5 bases). This CDR3 is built from 16 residues. The germline CDR1 and CDR2 sequences are LGHNA and YNFKEQ. The germline V and J ends were trimmed by 0 bases and 2 bases, with 8 bases remaining between them. CDR3 amino acids: CASSQDQGTYNSPLHF. Here the CDR3 DNA reads TGTGCCAGCAGCCAAGATCAGGGAACCTATAATTCACCCCTCCACTTT.

The chain is built from TRBV5-4 and TRBJ2-1, with TRBD1 matching 9 bases. Germline trimming cut 0 bases from V and 8 bases from J; bases unmatched to any gene: 0. The CDR3 extends over 13 amino acids. Germline lookup yields CDR1 SGHNT and CDR2 YYREEE (reference sequence). CDR3 region: CASSLGTGDEQFF. CDR3 nucleotide sequence: TGTGCCAGCAGCTTGGGGACAGGGGATGAGCAGTTCTTC. Full variable domain (rest looked up from reference TRBV5-4 and TRBJ2-1): ETGVTQSPTHLIKTRGQQVTLRCSSQSGHNTVSWYQQALGQGPQFIFQYYREEENGRGNFPPRFSGLQFPNYSSELNVNALELDDSALYLCASSLGTGDEQFFGPGTRLTVL.

The chain recombines TRBV27 with TRBJ2-5, with TRBD2 identical over 14 bases. From germline, CDR1 is MNHEY and CDR2 SMNVEV (reference sequence). This CDR3 has 17 amino acids. The junction had 10 bases not matched to a gene; V was cut back by 5 bases and J by 5 bases. The DNA of the CDR3 is TGTGCCAGCAGTCTCAAGGGACTAGCGGGAGATCGGGAGACCCAGTACTTC. Translated: CASSLKGLAGDRETQYF.

This sequence joins TRBV2 and TRBJ1-1; D not certain. The CDR3 is made up of 11 amino acids. V gave up 5 bases and J gave up 8 bases, with 9 bases separating them. Germline CDR1 reads SNHLY; CDR2 reads FYNNEI. For the CDR3, the DNA is TGTGCCAGCAGTCTGAGAGGGGAAGCTTTCTTT. Amino acid sequence: CASSLRGEAFF.

This clone occurred many times. The chain is built from TRBV5-1 and TRBJ1-4; D possibly corresponds to TRBD1 (6 bases). V lost 2 bases to trimming and J lost 3 bases, with 11 bases between them. The CDR3 is 15 amino acids. The V gene's germline CDR1 is SGHRS and CDR2 YFSETQ. The DNA for the CDR3 is TGCGCCAGCAGCTTAGAGGACAGTCCTAATGAAAAACTGTTTTTT. Protein: CASSLEDSPNEKLFF.

V gene TRBV19 combines with J gene TRBJ1-6; 7 nucleotides agree with TRBD1. Germline assignment: CDR1 LNHDA and CDR2 SQIVND (reference sequence). This CDR3 is 17 amino acids long. Losses at the gene ends were 5 bases for V and 8 bases for J; bases not matched to a gene: 15. The CDR3 region is CASSPSRGEIWDSPLHF. The CDR3 nucleotides read TGTGCCAGTAGTCCCTCCAGGGGGGAAATATGGGATTCACCCCTCCACTTT.

V usage is TRBV5-8 and J usage is TRBJ1-1; 9 nucleotides align to TRBD1. The CDR3 totals 13 residues. Trimming removed 3 bases from V and 5 bases from J; junction bases left unmatched: 2. Germline values: CDR1 SGHTS, CDR2 YDEGEE. CDR3 sequence reads: CASSSGQGTEAFF. In nucleotides, the CDR3 is TGTGCCAGCAGCTCGGGACAGGGTACTGAAGCTTTCTTT.

This clone was observed once. The chain joins TRBV11-2 to TRBJ1-4, with D tentatively TRBD1 (5 bases). The length of the CDR3 is 16 residues. CDR1 is SGHAT, CDR2 FQNNGV, per germline. Trimming shortened V by 1 base and J by 8 bases, and 17 bases separated the two germline ends. CDR3 residues: CASSLGSGGGFEKLFF. The CDR3 bases are TGTGCCAGCAGCTTAGGGTCCGGGGGAGGGTTCGAAAAACTGTTTTTT.

The chain couples TRBV14 to TRBJ2-5; 10 nucleotides agree with TRBD2. The CDR3 totals 16 residues. CDR1 is SGHDN and CDR2 is FVKESK in the germline V gene. The junction had 8 bases not matched to a gene; V was cut back by 3 bases and J by 4 bases. The CDR3 reads CASSHSGRAGLETQYF. CDR3 sequence (DNA): TGTGCCAGCAGCCACAGCGGGAGGGCCGGGTTAGAGACCCAGTACTTC.

This clone was picked up one time. The CDR3: CAISPGTNLNEQFF. Here the CDR3 DNA reads TGTGCCATCAGTCCCGGGACTAACCTCAATGAGCAGTTCTTC. The chain couples TRBV10-3 to TRBJ2-1, with 7 bases lining up with TRBD2. Germline trimming cut 5 bases from V and 6 bases from J; bases unmatched to any gene: 7. This CDR3 has 14 residues. The germline gives CDR1 ENHRY, CDR2 SYGVKD.

This rearrangement joins TRBV10-3 to TRBJ2-1; weak D call: TRBD2 (6 bases). The CDR3 totals 16 residues. The germline CDR1 and CDR2 sequences are ENHRY and SYGVKD. Trimming left V 7 bases short and J 0 bases short, with 16 bases between. CDR3 coding DNA: TGTGCCATCAACTCAAGAATAGCGGACTCCTACAATGAGCAGTTCTTC. Translated: CAINSRIADSYNEQFF.

The gene calls are TRBV2 and TRBJ2-2; D unclear. Trimming took 4 bases from V and 4 from J, leaving 7 bases between them. Germline V gene lookup returns CDR1 SNHLY and CDR2 FYNNEI. CDR3 length: 13 residues. CDR3 protein: CASSGGGTGELFF. DNA for the CDR3: TGTGCCAGCAGTGGCGGCGGCACCGGGGAGCTGTTTTTT. Using reference TRBV2 and TRBJ2-2 for the parts outside the CDR3, the full variable domain is EPEVTQTPSHQVTQMGQEVILRCVPISNHLYFYWYRQILGQKVEFLVSFYNNEISEKSEIFDDQFSVERPDGSNFTLKIRSTKLEDSAMYFCASSGGGTGELFFGEGSRLTVL.

The chain recombines TRBV6-5 with TRBJ1-2; no definite D call. The CDR3 length is 13 residues. The germline gives CDR1 MNHEY, CDR2 SVGAGI. Trimming took 9 bases from V and 5 from J, leaving 16 bases between them. CDR3 in DNA: TGTGCCAGAGTGACTTCCCGAAGGTATGGCTACACCTTC. Translated, it gives CARVTSRRYGYTF.

This clone was observed a single time. This sequence joins TRBV7-9 and TRBJ2-1; TRBD2 is a possible D gene (5 bases). With 5 bases removed from V and 3 bases from J, the gap between germline ends came to 14 bases. The CDR3 consists of 15 residues. The germline V gene has CDR1 SEHNR and CDR2 FQNEAQ (reference sequence). The CDR3 protein is CASSPSRAGYNEQFF. The DNA of the CDR3 is TGTGCCAGCAGCCCCAGTCGCGCGGGCTACAATGAGCAGTTCTTC.

The rearrangement links TRBV9 to TRBJ1-2; 11 bases line up with TRBD1. CDR1 is SGDLS and CDR2 is YYNGEE in the germline V gene. This CDR3 spans 14 amino acids. V lost 3 bases and J lost 7; bases outside the gene matches: 5. In DNA form, the CDR3 reads TGTGCCAGCAGCGAGGACAGGGGGCTGGGTGGCTACACCTTC. Its protein is CASSEDRGLGGYTF.

J is TRBJ1-4 and V is TRBV7-8; the D gene is possibly TRBD1 (6 bases). This CDR3 spans 15 amino acids. Trimming left V 3 bases short and J 7 bases short, with 15 bases between. CDR1 and CDR2 (germline): SGHVS, FQNEAQ. CDR3 in DNA: TGTGCCAGCAGCTTTTCAGGGGCTCGGGGTGAAAAACTGTTTTTT. Translated: CASSFSGARGEKLFF.

The table lists this clone with a count of one. The rearrangement uses TRBV5-4 and TRBJ2-3; 7 bases fit TRBD2. Germline-derived CDR1 and CDR2 are SGHNT and YYREEE (reference sequence). CDR3 length: 15 residues. V lost 2 bases, J lost 1 base, and 4 bases stayed unmatched. The CDR3 here is CASSLQREGTDTQYF. CDR3 nucleotides: TGTGCCAGCAGCTTACAACGGGAGGGCACAGATACGCAGTATTTT.